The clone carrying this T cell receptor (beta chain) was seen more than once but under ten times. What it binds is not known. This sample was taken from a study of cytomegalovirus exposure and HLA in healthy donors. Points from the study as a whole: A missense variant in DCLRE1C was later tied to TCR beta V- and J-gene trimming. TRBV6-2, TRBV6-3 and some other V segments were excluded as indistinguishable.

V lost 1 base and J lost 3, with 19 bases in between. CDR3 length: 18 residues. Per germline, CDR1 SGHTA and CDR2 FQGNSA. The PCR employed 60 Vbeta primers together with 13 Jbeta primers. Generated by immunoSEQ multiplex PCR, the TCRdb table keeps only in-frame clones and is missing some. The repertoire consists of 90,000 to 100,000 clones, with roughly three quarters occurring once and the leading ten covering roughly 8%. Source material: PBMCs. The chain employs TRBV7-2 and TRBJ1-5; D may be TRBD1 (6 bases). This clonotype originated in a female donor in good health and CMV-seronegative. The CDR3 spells CASSLGAGAFADNQPQHF. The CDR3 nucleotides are TGTGCCAGCAGCTTAGGGGCAGGGGCCTTCGCAGACAATCAGCCCCAGCATTTT.